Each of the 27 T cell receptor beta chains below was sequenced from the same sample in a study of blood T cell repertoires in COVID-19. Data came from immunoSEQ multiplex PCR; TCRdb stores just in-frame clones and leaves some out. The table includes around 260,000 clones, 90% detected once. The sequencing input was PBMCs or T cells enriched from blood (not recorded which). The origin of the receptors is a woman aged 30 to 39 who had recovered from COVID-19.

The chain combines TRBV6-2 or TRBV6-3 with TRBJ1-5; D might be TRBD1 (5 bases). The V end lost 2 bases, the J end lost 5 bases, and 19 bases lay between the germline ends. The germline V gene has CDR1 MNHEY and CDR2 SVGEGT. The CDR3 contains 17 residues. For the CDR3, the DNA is TGTGCCAGCAGTTACCCTTCGGGGGAAAACCTTTATCAGCCCCAGCATTTT. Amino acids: CASSYPSGENLYQPQHF.

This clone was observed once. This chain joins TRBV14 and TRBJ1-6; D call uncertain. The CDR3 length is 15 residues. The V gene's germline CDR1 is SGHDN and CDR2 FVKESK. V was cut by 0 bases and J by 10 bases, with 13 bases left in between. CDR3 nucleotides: TGTGCCAGCAGCCAAGATTTGTTCGGGTACTCACCCCTCCACTTT. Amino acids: CASSQDLFGYSPLHF.

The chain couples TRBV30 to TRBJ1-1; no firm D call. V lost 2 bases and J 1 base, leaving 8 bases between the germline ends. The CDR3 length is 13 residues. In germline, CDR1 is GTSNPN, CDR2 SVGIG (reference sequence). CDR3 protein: CAWSSGGNTEAFF. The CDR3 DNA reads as TGTGCCTGGAGTAGTGGAGGGAACACTGAAGCTTTCTTT.

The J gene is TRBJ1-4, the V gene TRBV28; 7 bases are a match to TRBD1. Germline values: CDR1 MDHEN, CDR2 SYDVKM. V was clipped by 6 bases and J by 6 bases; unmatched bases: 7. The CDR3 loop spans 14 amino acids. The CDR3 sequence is CASSPTGSDEKLFF. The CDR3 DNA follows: TGTGCCAGCAGCCCGACAGGGTCGGATGAAAAACTGTTTTTT.

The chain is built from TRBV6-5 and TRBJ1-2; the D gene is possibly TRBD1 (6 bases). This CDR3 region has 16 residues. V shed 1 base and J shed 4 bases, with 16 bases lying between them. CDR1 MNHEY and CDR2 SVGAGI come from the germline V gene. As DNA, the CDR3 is TGTGCCAGCAGTTACTTAGCCCTCGGGGGGCCCTATGGCTACACCTTC. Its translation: CASSYLALGGPYGYTF.

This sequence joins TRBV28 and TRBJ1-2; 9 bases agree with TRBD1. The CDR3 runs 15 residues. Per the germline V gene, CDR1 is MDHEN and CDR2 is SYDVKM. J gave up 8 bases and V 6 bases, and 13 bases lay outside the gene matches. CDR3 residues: CASRVGQGSLGGYTF. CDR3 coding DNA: TGTGCCAGCAGAGTCGGACAGGGGTCCTTGGGGGGCTACACCTTC.

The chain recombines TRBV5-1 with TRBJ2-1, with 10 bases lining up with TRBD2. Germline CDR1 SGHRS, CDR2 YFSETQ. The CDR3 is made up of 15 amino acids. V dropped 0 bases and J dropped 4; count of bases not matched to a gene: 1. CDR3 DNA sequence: TGCGCCAGCAGCTTGGCTAGCGGGAGATACAATGAGCAGTTCTTC. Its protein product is CASSLASGRYNEQFF. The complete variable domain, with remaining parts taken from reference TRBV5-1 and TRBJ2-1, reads KAGVTQTPRYLIKTRGQQVTLSCSPISGHRSVSWYQQTPGQGLQFLFEYFSETQRNKGNFPGRFSGRQFSNSRSEMNVSTLELGDSALYLCASSLASGRYNEQFFGPGTRLTVL.

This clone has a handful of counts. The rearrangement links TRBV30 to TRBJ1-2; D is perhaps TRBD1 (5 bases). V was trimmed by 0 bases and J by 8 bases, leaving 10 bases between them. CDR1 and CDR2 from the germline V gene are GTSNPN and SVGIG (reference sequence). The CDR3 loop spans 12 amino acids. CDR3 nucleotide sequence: TGTGCCTGGAGTGTACAGGCTCTGGGCTACACCTTC. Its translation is CAWSVQALGYTF.

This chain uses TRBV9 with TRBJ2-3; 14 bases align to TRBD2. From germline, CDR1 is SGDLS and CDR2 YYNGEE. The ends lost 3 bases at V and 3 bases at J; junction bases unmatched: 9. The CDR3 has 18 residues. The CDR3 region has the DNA TGTGCCAGCAGCGCCACTTGGACTAGCGGGAGGAAGACAGATACGCAGTATTTT. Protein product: CASSATWTSGRKTDTQYF. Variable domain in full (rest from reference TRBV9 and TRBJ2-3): DSGVTQTPKHLITATGQRVTLRCSPRSGDLSVYWYQQSLDQGLQFLIQYYNGEERAKGNILERFSAQQFPDLHSELNLSSLELGDSALYFCASSATWTSGRKTDTQYFGPGTRLTVL.

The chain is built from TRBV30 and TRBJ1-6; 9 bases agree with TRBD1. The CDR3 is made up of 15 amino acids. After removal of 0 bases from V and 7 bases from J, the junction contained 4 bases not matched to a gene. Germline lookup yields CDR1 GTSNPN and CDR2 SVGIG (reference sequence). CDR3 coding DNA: TGTGCCTGGAGTGTTATTGGACAGGGGAATTCACCCCTCCACTTT. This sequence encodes CAWSVIGQGNSPLHF.

The CDR3 is CASSYLRVGSPLHF. For the CDR3, the DNA is TGTGCCAGCAGTTACCTCAGGGTCGGTTCACCCCTCCACTTT. The chain recombines TRBV6-2 or TRBV6-3 with TRBJ1-6, with D possibly matching TRBD1 (5 bases). V lost 2 bases and J lost 9, with 11 bases in between. This CDR3 has 14 residues. CDR1 MNHEY and CDR2 SVGEGT come from the germline V gene.

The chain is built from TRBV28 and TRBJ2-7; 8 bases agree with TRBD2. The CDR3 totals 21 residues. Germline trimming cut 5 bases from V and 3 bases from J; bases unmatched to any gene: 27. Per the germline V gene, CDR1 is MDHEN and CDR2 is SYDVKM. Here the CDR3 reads CASSLSKPGTSNLLPLYEQYF. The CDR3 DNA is TGTGCCAGCAGTCTGAGTAAGCCCGGGACTAGTAATCTCCTCCCCCTCTACGAGCAGTACTTC. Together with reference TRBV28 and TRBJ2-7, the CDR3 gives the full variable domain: DVKVTQSSRYLVKRTGEKVFLECVQDMDHENMFWYRQDPGLGLRLIYFSYDVKMKEKGDIPEGYSVSREKKERFSLILESASTNQTSMYLCASSLSKPGTSNLLPLYEQYFGPGTRLTVT.

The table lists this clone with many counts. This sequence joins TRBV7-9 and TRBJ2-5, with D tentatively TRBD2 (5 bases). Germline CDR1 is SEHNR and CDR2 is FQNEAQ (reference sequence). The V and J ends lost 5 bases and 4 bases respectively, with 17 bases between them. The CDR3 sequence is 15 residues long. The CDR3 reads CASSPFDAGSETQYF. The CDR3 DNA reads TGTGCCAGCAGCCCTTTCGACGCGGGTTCAGAGACCCAGTACTTC.

CDR3 coding DNA: TGTGCCTGGAATGGGGGACAGGGTAGGTCCGTTAGCAATCAGCCCCAGCATTTT. Translating it yields CAWNGGQGRSVSNQPQHF. This sequence joins TRBV30 and TRBJ1-5, with 9 bases that match TRBD1. The germline V gene encodes CDR1 GTSNPN and CDR2 SVGIG (reference sequence). V was pared by 4 bases and J by 0 bases, with 13 bases of the junction left unmatched. The CDR3 consists of 18 residues.

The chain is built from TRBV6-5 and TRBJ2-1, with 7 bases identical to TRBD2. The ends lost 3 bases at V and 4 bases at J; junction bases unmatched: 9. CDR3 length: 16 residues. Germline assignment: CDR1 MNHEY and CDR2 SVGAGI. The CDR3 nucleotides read TGTGCCAGCAGTTATCGGACTAGAAGAGGGTACAATGAGCAGTTCTTC. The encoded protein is CASSYRTRRGYNEQFF.

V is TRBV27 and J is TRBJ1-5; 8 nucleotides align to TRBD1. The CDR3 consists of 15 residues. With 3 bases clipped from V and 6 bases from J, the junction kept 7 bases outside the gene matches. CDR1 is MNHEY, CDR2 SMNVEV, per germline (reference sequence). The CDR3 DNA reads TGTGCCAGCAGTTTGCAGTCAGGGGGCAGTCAGCCCCAGCATTTT. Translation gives CASSLQSGGSQPQHF.

The CDR3 sequence is CASSFRPGQPNFYSNQPQHF. Written as DNA, the CDR3 is TGTGCCAGCAGCTTCCGACCGGGACAACCCAACTTTTATAGCAATCAGCCCCAGCATTTT. This chain links TRBV7-6 with TRBJ1-5; weak D call: TRBD1 (6 bases). This CDR3 contains 20 residues. Per germline, CDR1 SGHVS and CDR2 FNYEAQ. The germline V and J ends were trimmed by 3 bases and 0 bases, with 24 bases remaining between them.

The CDR3, as DNA: TGTGCCAGCAGCTTAAGGGGGATTGAAGCTTTCTTT. It specifies CASSLRGIEAFF. This chain joins TRBV7-9 and TRBJ1-1; a weak D match, TRBD1 (6 bases). With 2 bases removed from V and 7 bases from J, the gap between germline ends came to 8 bases. CDR1 SEHNR and CDR2 FQNEAQ come from the germline V gene (reference sequence). The CDR3 has 12 amino acids.

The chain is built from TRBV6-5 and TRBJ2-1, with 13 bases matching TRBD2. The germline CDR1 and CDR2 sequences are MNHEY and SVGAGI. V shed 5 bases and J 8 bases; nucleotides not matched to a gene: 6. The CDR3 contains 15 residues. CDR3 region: CASSLGLAGVDEQFF. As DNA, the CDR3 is TGTGCCAGCAGTCTCGGACTAGCGGGAGTAGATGAGCAGTTCTTC.

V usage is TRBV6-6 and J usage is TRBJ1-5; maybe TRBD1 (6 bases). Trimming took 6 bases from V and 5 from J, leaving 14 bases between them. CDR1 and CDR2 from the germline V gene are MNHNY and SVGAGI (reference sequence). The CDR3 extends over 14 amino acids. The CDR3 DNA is TGTGCCAGCAGCCATCGGGACACCCATCAGCCCCAGCATTTT. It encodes CASSHRDTHQPQHF.

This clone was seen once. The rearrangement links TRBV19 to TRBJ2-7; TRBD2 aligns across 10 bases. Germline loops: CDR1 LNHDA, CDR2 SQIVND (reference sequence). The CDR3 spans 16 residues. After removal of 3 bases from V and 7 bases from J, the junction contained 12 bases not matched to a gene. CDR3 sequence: CASSIGSGRSAGEQYF. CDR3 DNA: TGTGCCAGTAGTATCGGTAGCGGGAGGTCCGCCGGGGAGCAGTACTTC.

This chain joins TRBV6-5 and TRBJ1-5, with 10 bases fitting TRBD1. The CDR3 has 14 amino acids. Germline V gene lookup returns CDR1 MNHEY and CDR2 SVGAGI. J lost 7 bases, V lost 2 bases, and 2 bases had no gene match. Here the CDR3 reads CASSYGTGEQPQHF. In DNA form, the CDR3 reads TGTGCCAGCAGTTACGGGACAGGGGAACAGCCCCAGCATTTT.

The CDR3 coding sequence is TGTGCCAGTAGTTCTTCACCCCTCACTGATCAGCCCCAGCATTTT. Its protein is CASSSSPLTDQPQHF. V gene TRBV19 combines with J gene TRBJ1-5, with no clear D. V lost 5 bases, J lost 5 bases, and 16 bases lay in between. The germline gives CDR1 LNHDA, CDR2 SQIVND (reference sequence). The CDR3 is made up of 15 amino acids.

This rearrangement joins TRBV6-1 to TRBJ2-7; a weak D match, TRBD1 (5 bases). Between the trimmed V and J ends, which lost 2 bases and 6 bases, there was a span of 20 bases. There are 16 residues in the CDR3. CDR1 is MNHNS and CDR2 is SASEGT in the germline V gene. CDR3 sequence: CASSERGLRLDGEQYF. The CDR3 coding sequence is TGTGCCAGCAGTGAAAGGGGATTGCGTCTAGATGGCGAGCAGTACTTC.

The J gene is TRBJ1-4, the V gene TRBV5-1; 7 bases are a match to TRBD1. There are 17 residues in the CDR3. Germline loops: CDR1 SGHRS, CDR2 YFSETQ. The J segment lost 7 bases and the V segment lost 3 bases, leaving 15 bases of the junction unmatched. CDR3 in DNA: TGCGCCAGCAGCTCCCCCGGGACAGACAGAGGTGGTGAAAAACTGTTTTTT. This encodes CASSSPGTDRGGEKLFF. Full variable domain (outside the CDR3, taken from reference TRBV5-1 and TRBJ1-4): KAGVTQTPRYLIKTRGQQVTLSCSPISGHRSVSWYQQTPGQGLQFLFEYFSETQRNKGNFPGRFSGRQFSNSRSEMNVSTLELGDSALYLCASSSPGTDRGGEKLFFGSGTQLSVL.

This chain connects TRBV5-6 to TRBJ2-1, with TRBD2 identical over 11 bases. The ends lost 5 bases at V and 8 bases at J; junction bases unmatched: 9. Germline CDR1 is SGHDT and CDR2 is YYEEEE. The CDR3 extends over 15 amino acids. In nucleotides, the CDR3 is TGTGCCAGCAGTTTAGGACTAGCGGGTGTCTATGAGCAGTTCTTC. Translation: CASSLGLAGVYEQFF.

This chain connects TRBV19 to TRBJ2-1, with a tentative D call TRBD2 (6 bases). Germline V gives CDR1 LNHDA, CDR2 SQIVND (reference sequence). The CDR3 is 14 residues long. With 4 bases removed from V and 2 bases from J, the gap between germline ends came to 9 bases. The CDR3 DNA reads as TGTGCCAGTAGTACGGACTACCCCTACAATGAGCAGTTCTTC. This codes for CASSTDYPYNEQFF.